Listed below are T cell receptor beta chains from one sample, sequenced in a study of cytomegalovirus exposure and HLA in healthy donors. The protocol was immunoSEQ multiplex PCR, while the TCRdb copy is restricted to in-frame clones and leaves out a portion. The sample yields about 92,000 clones, 77% seen once. Sequenced input: PBMCs. The receptors were gathered from a man in his forties or fifties in good health and CMV-seropositive. Both conserved end residues are part of each CDR3. Each record gives: J gene, D gene, V gene, CDR3 protein. D genes are given only for firm matches.

>TRBJ2-7|TRBD2|TRBV4-2
CASSQASRGGKGEQYF
>TRBJ1-5|NA|TRBV19
CASSMVTGNQPQHF
>TRBJ2-7|NA|TRBV7-6
CASSQGTGGGREQYF
>NA|TRBD1|TRBV5-1
CASSNPGQDYEQYF
>TRBJ2-2|NA|TRBV5-1
CASSLEVSASGTGELFF
>TRBJ1-2|NA|TRBV6-6
CASSYPTDRNYGYTF
>TRBJ2-3|TRBD2|TRBV10-2
CASTRGGGTDTQYF
>TRBJ1-5|NA|TRBV6-1
CASSRGSNQPQNF
>TRBJ1-5|NA|TRBV9
CASSVCWDTTYSNQPQNF
>TRBJ2-7|NA|TRBV7-8
CASSPRQGPSYEQYF
>TRBJ1-4|NA|TRBV19
CASSLGSPEKLFF
>TRBJ1-5|NA|TRBV6-5
CASSPGGGSNQPQHF
>TRBJ1-1|NA|TRBV9
CASRLGQNTEAFF
>TRBJ1-1|NA|TRBV28
CASSDRNEAFF
>TRBJ1-1|NA|TRBV7-9
CASSEAGTMNTEAFF
>TRBJ1-1|TRBD1|TRBV19
CASSRQGNTEAFF
>TRBJ2-3|TRBD2|TRBV9
CASSVSSGVVDTQYF
>TRBJ1-4|NA|TRBV28
CASSFRGGSEKLFF
>TRBJ2-3|TRBD2|TRBV5-5
CASSPEGLAGGPWTDTQYF
>TRBJ1-4|NA|TRBV19
CASSILSNEKLFF
>TRBJ2-2|NA|TRBV9
CASSVVSDGGTGELFF
>TRBJ2-5|NA|TRBV28
CASSLVGGTETQYF
>TRBJ1-2|NA|TRBV14
CASSPLEANGYTF
>TRBJ2-7|TRBD2|TRBV4-2
CASSQGAGAYYEQYF
>TRBJ2-1|TRBD2|TRBV4-3
CASSQDGGAGGSYNEQFF
>TRBJ2-7|NA|TRBV30
CAWSSPPVEQYF
>TRBJ1-6|NA|TRBV30
CAWQKQGSYYNSPLHF
>TRBJ2-1|TRBD1|TRBV28
CAMAQGARYNEQFF
>TRBJ1-1|NA|TRBV6-1
CASNLQTGNTEAFF
>TRBJ2-7|NA|TRBV6-1
CASSELGASYEQYF
>TRBJ1-1|NA|TRBV19
CASSILPTVNTEAFF
>TRBJ2-1|TRBD2|TRBV27
CASSLGRVSSYNEQFF
>TRBJ2-1|NA|TRBV5-6
CASSLAGLAGANNEQFF
>TRBJ2-7|NA|TRBV4-2
CASSQGPQQYF
>TRBJ2-7|NA|TRBV2
CASSGGAYEQYF
>TRBJ2-1|TRBD1|TRBV5-6
CASSLDRGSEQFF
>TRBJ2-1|NA|TRBV7-9
CASSLNPGQPNNEQFF
>TRBJ1-2|NA|TRBV29-1
CSVQRDTYGYPF
>TRBJ2-3|TRBD2|TRBV7-2
CASSLALRLAANADTQYF
>TRBJ1-1|NA|TRBV28
CASSLSLLNTEAFF
>TRBJ2-7|NA|TRBV6-6
CASSVGGYEQYF
>TRBJ1-5|TRBD1|TRBV19
CASSHRGTNSNQPQHF
>TRBJ1-4|NA|TRBV7-2
CASSPYNEKLFF
>TRBJ1-5|NA|TRBV6-1
CASSERQGPQPQHF
>TRBJ2-1|NA|TRBV2
CAGGGLGGGNEQFF
>TRBJ1-2|TRBD1|TRBV6-5
CASSYRGRYGYTF
>TRBJ2-4|NA|TRBV7-9
CASSLTRNIQYF
>TRBJ1-5|TRBD1|TRBV18
CASSPGQGTNNQPQHF
>TRBJ1-4|TRBD1|TRBV4-2
CASSQRQGAADEKLFF
>TRBJ2-3|NA|TRBV10-2
CASTGPPTDTQYF
>TRBJ1-2|TRBD1|TRBV30
CAWSEPTGRAYGYTF
>TRBJ1-5|TRBD1|TRBV10-3
CAISESGQGISEPQHF
>NA|NA|TRBV10-3
CAISDGYEQYF
>TRBJ2-5|TRBD2|TRBV5-1
CASARWSGGQETQYF
>TRBJ2-3|NA|TRBV6-5
CASSYGGNTQYF
>TRBJ1-2|NA|TRBV19
CASRAGSPYGYTF
>TRBJ2-1|NA|TRBV7-3
CASSFMEYGEQFF
>TRBJ2-7|TRBD1|TRBV7-9
CASNRQGRNEQYF